This T cell receptor (beta chain) was recorded in a study of shared clonotypes between healthy human individuals. CD4+ cells were split into CD45RA+ naive and CD45RA-negative memory subsets. Trimming removed 6 bases from V and 7 bases from J, with 25 bases in between. CDR1 is SQVTM and CDR2 is ANQGSEA in the germline V gene. The CDR3 is 15 amino acids. Genomic DNA of every subset was divided equally among multiple immunoSEQ plates. Sequencing was performed with immunoSEQ multiplex PCR; in TCRdb, only in-frame clones are kept and a portion is missing. The sample shows a few million clones, 85% to 95% of them seen only once.

The V call is TRBV29-1, the J call TRBJ2-7; perhaps TRBD2 as D (7 bases). Sequenced input: naive CD4+ T cells from PBMCs. Subset given: CD45RA+ positively selected. The sequence was obtained from a man aged 18-30 years in good health. Some clones in this sample may be carry-over from other donors' samples. CDR3: CSVGGPAPRVDEQYF. CDR3 DNA: TGCAGCGTGGGGGGGCCCGCCCCCAGGGTGGATGAGCAGTACTTC.